There are a few counts of the clone carrying this T cell receptor beta chain. Its antigen is unknown. Using unique molecular identifiers, the investigators prepared the TCRbeta library. A single record per CDR3 protein comes from TCRdb applying MiXCR to the PCR reads. The profile shows around 120,000 distinct CDR3 sequences, 20% to 25% of them singletons. This record belongs to a study of T-cell reconstitution after alpha-beta-depleted transplantation in children. Germline assignment: CDR1 SGDLS and CDR2 YYNGEE. V gave up 3 bases and J gave up 7 bases, with 14 bases separating them. The CDR3 contains 13 residues. Study-level points and caveats: T-cell counts and diversity at one year post-transplant came mainly from newly produced T cells. Alpha-beta T cells about two months after transplant reportedly derived from several hundred expanded graft clones. High day-60 TCRbeta diversity in some patients came from surviving recipient T cells and thymic progenitors.

V is TRBV9 and J is TRBJ2-7; D remains unclear. The receptor comes from a male patient aged 2-9 years who had a stem cell transplant for chronic granulomatous disease, so the T cells may come from the graft donor. Sequenced material: PBMCs, mostly from graft donor cells, taken 180 days after TCRalphabeta/CD19-depleted stem cell transplant. The CDR3 loop is CASSGPPPSEQYF. The CDR3 nucleotides are TGTGCCAGCAGCGGCCCCCCGCCCTCGGAGCAGTACTTC.